This is a list of T cell receptor delta chains from one sample in a study of delta chains in infants with herpesvirus infections. TCRdb re-called the RT-PCR reads using CATT. The table shows 200 to 250 delta-chain clones, with less than 15% occurring only once. Sequenced material: peripheral blood, taken at time point 2 of longitudinal follow-up. Receptor source: a human donor who was a Ugandan infant, either HIV-exposed or HIV-unexposed (not recorded which). CDR3s include the opening cysteine and the closing phenylalanine or tryptophan. D genes are given only for firm matches. Size values are once, few and many counts, or a class for expanded clones, and some rows have none.

v_gene	len	j_gene	abundance	d_gene	CDR3aa	CDR3nt
TRDV2	19	TRDJ3	large	TRDD3	CACDTAGGYGTRDTRQMFF	TGTGCCTGTGACACCGCTGGGGGATACGGGACTCGGGACACCCGACAGATGTTTTTC
TRDV2	18	TRDJ3	hyperexpanded	TRDD3	CACDTVLGDTWDTRQMFF	TGTGCCTGTGACACCGTACTGGGGGATACCTGGGACACCCGACAGATGTTTTTC
TRDV2	19	TRDJ3	hyperexpanded	TRDD3	CACDSTGGYASWDTRQMFF	TGTGCCTGTGACAGTACTGGGGGATACGCCTCCTGGGACACCCGACAGATGTTTTTC
TRDV2	19	TRDJ2	large	-	CACDNNFASSGGSAAQLFF	TGTGCCTGTGACAATAATTTTGCTAGTTCAGGTGGGTCAGCAGCACAACTCTTCTTT
TRDV2	14	TRDJ1	large	TRDD3	CACDTVGDTGKLIF	TGTGCCTGTGACACGGTGGGGGATACAGGTAAACTCATCTTT
TRDV2	13	TRDJ1	medium-sized	TRDD3	CACDSLLGDKLIF	TGTGCCTGTGACAGTCTACTGGGGGATAAACTCATCTTT
TRAV29/DV5	22	TRDJ1	large	TRDD3	CAASVGPPNHWGLFWDTDKLIF	TGTGCAGCAAGCGTGGGTCCTCCAAATCACTGGGGTCTTTTCTGGGACACCGATAAACTCATCTTT
TRDV2	19	TRDJ1	large	-	CACDTVSVGRAGDTDKLIF	TGTGCCTGTGACACCGTTTCGGTGGGGCGAGCGGGGGACACCGATAAACTCATCTTT
TRDV2	19	TRDJ3	large	TRDD3	CACDSNWGIRSWDTRQMFF	TGTGCCTGTGACAGTAACTGGGGGATACGCTCCTGGGACACCCGACAGATGTTTTTC
TRDV2	21	TRDJ3	medium-sized	TRDD3	CACDTADWGLPSSWDTRQMFF	TGTGCCTGTGACACCGCGGACTGGGGGTTGCCTAGCTCCTGGGACACCCGACAGATGTTTTTC
TRDV1	19	TRDJ1	-	-	CALGERFRALDRSTDKLIF	TGTGCTCTTGGGGAACGGTTCCGCGCGCTCGATAGGTCCACCGATAAACTCATCTTT
TRDV2	18	TRDJ1	medium-sized	TRDD3	CACDIVLGDTRDTDKLIF	TGTGCCTGTGACATCGTACTGGGGGATACAAGGGACACCGATAAACTCATCTTT
TRDV3	17	TRDJ1	-	TRDD2	CAFRSTLPTPISDKLIF	TGTGCCTTTAGAAGCACCCTTCCTACGCCCATCTCCGATAAACTCATCTTT
TRAV38-2/DV8	20	TRDJ1	-	TRDD3	CAYRSISPGDTDFYTDKLIF	TGTGCTTATAGGTCAATTAGTCCGGGGGATACGGACTTCTACACCGATAAACTCATCTTT
TRDV2	19	TRDJ3	large	TRDD3	CACDTVGDKRSWDTRQMFF	TGTGCCTGTGACACCGTGGGGGATAAGCGATCCTGGGACACCCGACAGATGTTTTTC
TRDV2	15	TRDJ1	once	TRDD3	CACDLLGTYTDKLIF	TGTGCCTGTGACTTACTGGGGACTTACACCGATAAACTCATCTTT
TRDV2	19	TRDJ1	-	TRDD3	CACDTVAGGHPLVTDKLIF	TGTGCCTGTGACACCGTTGCTGGGGGCCATCCCCTGGTCACCGATAAACTCATCTTT
TRDV2	21	TRDJ3	large	TRDD3	CACDKLGDTAIRSWDTRQMFF	TGTGCCTGTGACAAACTGGGGGATACGGCCATTCGCTCCTGGGACACCCGACAGATGTTTTTC
TRDV2	17	TRDJ1	medium-sized	-	CACDGLPGWSGTDKLIF	TGTGCCTGTGACGGCCTTCCCGGGTGGTCGGGCACCGATAAACTCATCTTT
TRDV2	19	TRDJ1	large	-	CACDTVEKARGFHTDKLIF	TGTGCCTGTGACACCGTAGAAAAGGCCCGGGGTTTTCACACCGATAAACTCATCTTT
TRDV1	21	TRDJ1	hyperexpanded	TRDD3	CALGELVLADWGTARTDKLIF	TGTGCTCTTGGGGAACTGGTACTTGCCGACTGGGGGACGGCCCGCACCGATAAACTCATCTTT
TRDV1	15	TRDJ1	once	-	CALGDRDLQVDKLIF	TGTGCTCTTGGGGATCGTGACCTCCAGGTCGATAAACTCATCTTT
TRDV2	18	TRDJ3	large	TRDD3	CACDTVLGDSWDTRQMFF	TGTGCCTGTGACACCGTACTGGGGGACTCCTGGGACACCCGACAGATGTTTTTC
TRDV2	17	TRDJ1	large	-	CACDTGHFRPFTDKLIF	TGTGCCTGTGACACGGGACACTTCCGTCCCTTTACCGATAAACTCATCTTT
TRDV2	13	TRDJ1	-	-	CACDTHWDSKLIF	TGTGCCTGTGACACGCACTGGGACTCTAAACTCATCTTT
TRDV2	20	TRDJ3	-	TRDD3	CACDASSGGARGWDTRQMFF	TGTGCCTGTGACGCTTCCTCTGGGGGAGCGCGTGGCTGGGACACCCGACAGATGTTTTTC
TRDV1	18	TRDJ1	hyperexpanded	TRDD3	CALGRLSLTGGDTDKLIF	TGTGCTCTTGGGCGACTGAGCTTGACTGGGGGAGACACCGATAAACTCATCTTT
TRDV2	17	TRDJ1	-	-	CACDRDLGTPYTDKLIF	TGTGCCTGTGACAGGGACCTGGGGACGCCGTACACCGATAAACTCATCTTT
TRDV3	18	TRDJ1	-	TRDD3	CAFHPLSPLTGGYGGLIF	TGTGCCTTCCACCCCTTATCCCCTCTGACTGGGGGATACGGGGGACTCATCTTT
TRDV1	22	TRDJ1	large	-	CALGERLPLGGSRGYFTDKLIF	TGTGCTCTTGGGGAACGCCTTCCGCTCGGGGGATCCAGGGGTTACTTCACCGATAAACTCATCTTT
TRDV2	15	TRDJ2	-	TRDD3	CACDVLGDVTAQLFF	TGTGCCTGTGACGTACTGGGGGACGTGACAGCACAACTCTTCTTT
TRDV2	20	TRDJ3	large	TRDD3	CACDTVRGDTYSWDTRQMFF	TGTGCCTGTGACACCGTACGGGGGGATACATACTCCTGGGACACCCGACAGATGTTTTTC
TRDV2	17	TRDJ3	large	-	CACDTLLGSWDTRQMFF	TGTGCCTGTGACACGTTGCTGGGCTCCTGGGACACCCGACAGATGTTTTTC
TRDV1	17	TRDJ1	-	TRDD3	CALGVSGVGDYPDKLIF	TGTGCTCTTGGGGTTTCCGGGGTGGGGGATTACCCCGATAAACTCATCTTT
TRDV2	18	TRDJ1	medium-sized	TRDD3	CACDRLPGDRGYTDKLIF	TGTGCCTGTGACAGGCTACCGGGGGATAGGGGGTACACCGATAAACTCATCTTT
TRDV2	14	TRDJ1	once	TRDD3	CACDMILGPDKLIF	TGTGCCTGTGACATGATACTGGGGCCCGATAAACTCATCTTT
TRDV2	19	TRDJ3	hyperexpanded	-	CACDKVGGKSSWDTRQMFF	TGTGCCTGTGACAAGGTGGGGGGCAAAAGCTCCTGGGACACCCGACAGATGTTTTTC
TRDV2	20	TRDJ3	large	-	CACDTVGGGYLSWDTRQMFF	TGTGCCTGTGACACCGTGGGTGGGGGCTACCTCTCCTGGGACACCCGACAGATGTTTTTC
TRDV1	26	TRDJ3	-	-	CALGESMPAFLLRGIPSSWDTRQMFF	TGTGCTCTTGGGGAGTCAATGCCGGCCTTCCTACTTCGGGGGATACCGAGCTCCTGGGACACCCGACAGATGTTTTTC
TRDV2	18	TRDJ1	large	TRDD3	CACDRLWGIPQGTDKLIF	TGTGCCTGTGACCGACTCTGGGGGATACCCCAGGGCACCGATAAACTCATCTTT
TRDV2	13	TRDJ1	large	-	CACDTWGTDKLIF	TGTGCCTGTGACACCTGGGGGACCGATAAACTCATCTTT
TRDV2	17	TRDJ3	hyperexpanded	-	CACDTLNPGGDTRQMFF	TGTGCCTGTGACACGTTAAATCCAGGTGGGGACACCCGACAGATGTTTTTC
TRDV2	18	TRDJ3	large	TRDD3	CACDRLGDSSWDTRQMFF	TGTGCCTGTGACAGACTGGGGGACTCCTCCTGGGACACCCGACAGATGTTTTTC
TRDV2	18	TRDJ3	medium-sized	TRDD3	CACDPLGDDSWDTRQMFF	TGTGCCTGTGACCCTCTGGGGGACGACTCCTGGGACACCCGACAGATGTTTTTC
TRDV1	25	TRDJ1	hyperexpanded	TRDD3	CALGERIRGLPNPATGGYASIRLIF	TGTGCTCTTGGGGAACGAATTCGGGGGCTTCCCAATCCCGCTACTGGGGGATACGCGTCGATAAGACTCATCTTT
TRDV2	16	TRDJ3	-	-	CACDALHSWDTRQMFF	TGTGCCTGTGACGCCCTTCACTCCTGGGACACCCGACAGATGTTTTTC
TRDV2	18	TRDJ3	hyperexpanded	TRDD3	CACDVLGDNSWDTRQMFF	TGTGCCTGTGACGTACTGGGGGATAACTCCTGGGACACCCGACAGATGTTTTTC